The clone carrying this TCR beta chain has a handful of counts. CDR1 and CDR2 (germline): SGHDN, FVKESK. The CDR3 length is 16 residues. V lost 4 bases to trimming and J lost 5 bases; unmatched junction nucleotides: 8. These data originate in a study of sequential checkpoint blockade in melanoma. Turning to the study itself: Twenty-two patients had matched tumor biopsies before treatment and at week 13 after nivolumab or ipilimumab alone.

Some clones are missing from TCRdb's copy, which holds only in-frame ones; the method was immunoSEQ multiplex PCR. The sample carries about 13,000 clones, 25% to 30% recorded once. Treatment here: randomized to nivolumab then ipilimumab (arm A) or the reverse (arm B). V usage is TRBV14 and J usage is TRBJ1-4, with TRBD1 matching over 9 bases. This clonotype originated in a human donor with melanoma. The sequencing here drew on tumor tissue (inferred from file names), taken from a patient given nivolumab and ipilimumab in sequence. In nucleotides, the CDR3 is TGTGCCAGCAGCCGGGAACAGGGGGCCTTAAATGAAAAACTGTTTTTT. Its protein is CASSREQGALNEKLFF.